Shown below are 24 T cell receptor beta chains from a single sample sequenced in a study of neurological immune-mediated disorders. TCRdb analysed the 5' RACE reads with MiXCR anew, one entry per CDR3 protein. The table has 81,000 or so distinct CDR3 sequences, under 15% seen once. Time point given: longitudinal time-point 2. Sequenced sample: PBMCs. The receptor source for this set is a female donor with HTLV-1-associated myelopathy (HAM/TSP).

The rearrangement links TRBV6-1 to TRBJ2-7; D unclear. The V end was cut by 2 bases, the J end by 6 bases, with 17 bases between. There are 15 residues in the CDR3. The V gene's germline CDR1 is MNHNS and CDR2 SASEGT. The CDR3 is CASSEQGFGVREQYF. The CDR3 nucleotides read TGTGCCAGCAGTGAACAAGGATTTGGGGTCCGCGAGCAGTACTTC.

This clonotype came up many times. This chain uses TRBV15 with TRBJ2-1, with D uncertain. The length of the CDR3 is 14 residues. The ends were cut back, 1 base at V and 10 bases at J, with 14 bases in the middle. Germline V gene data show CDR1 as LNHNV and CDR2 as YYDKDF (reference sequence). Here the CDR3 reads CATSRVLQGWEQFF. The CDR3 DNA is TGTGCCACCAGCAGAGTCCTCCAAGGTTGGGAGCAGTTCTTC.

This clonotype is deemed medium-sized. The J gene is TRBJ2-3, the V gene TRBV20-1; 8 bases are a match to TRBD1. Germline values: CDR1 DFQATT, CDR2 SNEGSKA (reference sequence). V was pared by 3 bases and J by 1 base, with 9 bases of the junction left unmatched. The CDR3 sequence is 16 residues long. The CDR3 protein is CSASNRGYYGTDTQYF. CDR3 nucleotides: TGCAGTGCTAGTAACAGGGGGTACTACGGCACAGATACGCAGTATTTT.

A remark on this clonotype: Given a much more abundant clone one base away, this may be a read error. The DNA of the CDR3 is TGCGCCAGCAAGGTCGGATCGACTGGGGCCAACGTCCTGATTTTC. Translating gives CASKVGSTGANVLIF. The chain uses TRBV5-1 and TRBJ2-6; weak D call: TRBD1 (5 bases). Looked up from germline, CDR1 is SGHRS and CDR2 is YFSETQ. There are 15 residues in the CDR3. The full variable domain, in which reference TRBV5-1 and TRBJ2-6 provide the parts outside the CDR3, is KAGVTQTPRYLIKTRGQQVTLSCSPISGHRSVSWYQQTPGQGLQFLFEYFSETQRNKGNFPGRFSGRQFSNSRSEMNVSTLELGDSALYLCASKVGSTGANVLIFGAGSRLTVL.

This clonotype appeared many times. The CDR3 here is CATSDRYADTQYF. Written as DNA, the CDR3 is TGTGCCACCAGTGACCGTTACGCGGATACGCAGTATTTT. The chain is built from TRBV24-1 and TRBJ2-3; D gene unclear. The CDR3 extends over 13 amino acids. In germline, CDR1 is KGHDR, CDR2 SFDVKD. V was trimmed by 4 bases and J by 6 bases, leaving 10 bases between them.

This clonotype was counted many times. The J gene is TRBJ2-7, the V gene TRBV20-1; 11 bases align to TRBD2. This CDR3 contains 14 residues. Germline-derived CDR1 and CDR2 are DFQATT and SNEGSKA (reference sequence). Trimming cost V 1 base and J 6 bases; bases outside gene matches: 5. The CDR3 here is CSARVLAGGGEQYF. The CDR3 DNA sequence: TGCAGTGCTAGAGTTCTAGCGGGGGGCGGCGAGCAGTACTTC.

This clonotype was picked up many times. Germline and junction disagree at one end, which may indicate a read error. The genes are TRBV15 and TRBJ2-5; a weak D match, TRBD2 (5 bases). Germline V gene data show CDR1 as LNHNV and CDR2 as YYDKDF (reference sequence). The CDR3 sequence is 13 residues long. CDR3 nucleotides: TGTGCTACCACCGAGGTCGGGGAAGAGACCCAGTACTTC. It specifies CATTEVGEETQYF.

Ten or more counts support this clonotype. The chain joins TRBV5-1 to TRBJ2-7; D gene ambiguous. The CDR3 runs to 13 residues. The germline V gene has CDR1 SGHRS and CDR2 YFSETQ. V lost 4 bases, J lost 1 base, and 9 bases lay in between. The DNA of the CDR3 is TGCGCCAGCAGCGCGCGTGAATCCTACGAGCAGTACTTC. Amino acids: CASSARESYEQYF.

This clonotype occurred many times. The chain couples TRBV12-3 or TRBV12-4 to TRBJ2-3; D is possibly TRBD1 (6 bases). This CDR3 has 15 amino acids. V lost 5 bases and J 6 bases, leaving 18 bases between the germline ends. For the CDR3, the DNA is TGTGCCAGCAGTCGCCACGACAGGCCCGGGGATACGCAGTATTTT. Translation gives CASSRHDRPGDTQYF.

This clonotype was picked up many times. This chain joins TRBV2 and TRBJ1-1; the D is unclear. The CDR3 runs 12 residues. With 2 bases removed from V and 1 base from J, the gap between germline ends came to 2 bases. In germline, CDR1 is SNHLY, CDR2 FYNNEI. The CDR3 bases are TGTGCCAGCAGTGAACAGAACACTGAAGCTTTCTTT. Translating gives CASSEQNTEAFF. Based on the CDR3 plus reference TRBV2 and TRBJ1-1, the full variable domain is EPEVTQTPSHQVTQMGQEVILRCVPISNHLYFYWYRQILGQKVEFLVSFYNNEISEKSEIFDDQFSVERPDGSNFTLKIRSTKLEDSAMYFCASSEQNTEAFFGQGTRLTVV.

This clonotype was seen ten or more times. The genes are TRBV5-1 and TRBJ2-1; D possibly corresponds to TRBD2 (6 bases). Per germline, CDR1 SGHRS and CDR2 YFSETQ. The length of the CDR3 is 14 residues. Trimming removed 5 bases from V and 5 bases from J, with 14 bases in between. The CDR3 protein is CASRTGTYNNEQFF. CDR3 bases: TGCGCCAGCAGAACCGGGACTTACAACAATGAGCAGTTCTTC.

This clonotype occurred many times. V is TRBV4-1 and J is TRBJ1-1, with 9 bases fitting TRBD1. The CDR3 loop spans 19 amino acids. Germline V lookup: CDR1 MGHRA, CDR2 YSYEKL. Unmatched junction bases numbered 12, after V lost 1 base and J lost 0 bases. The chain's CDR3 is CASSQVRDRVVLMNTEAFF. The CDR3 bases are TGCGCCAGCAGCCAAGTGCGGGACAGGGTCGTATTGATGAACACTGAAGCTTTCTTT.

This clonotype was counted ten times or more. V is TRBV5-1 and J is TRBJ2-5; 7 bases fit TRBD1. The ends lost 4 bases at V and 4 bases at J; junction bases unmatched: 10. Germline CDR1 is SGHRS and CDR2 is YFSETQ. The CDR3 spans 15 residues. As DNA, the CDR3 is TGCGCCAGCAGCCCGAGACAGGGAGAGAGAGAGACCCAGTACTTC. Amino acids: CASSPRQGERETQYF.

Ten or more counts support this clonotype. This chain uses TRBV4-1 with TRBJ2-3; no definite D call. V was trimmed by 3 bases and J by 2 bases, leaving 3 bases between them. This CDR3 region has 12 residues. Germline V gives CDR1 MGHRA, CDR2 YSYEKL. As DNA, the CDR3 is TGCGCCAGCAGCCACCACACAGATACGCAGTATTTT. It is translated as CASSHHTDTQYF.

This clonotype has just a few counts. The rearrangement links TRBV5-1 to TRBJ2-7, with D unresolved. Germline V gene lookup returns CDR1 SGHRS and CDR2 YFSETQ. CDR3 length equals 13 residues. Trimming cost V 4 bases and J 6 bases, with 14 bases left between them. CDR3 bases: TGCGCCAGCAGCCTCCGGGCTGTCACCGAGCAGTACTTC. Protein product: CASSLRAVTEQYF.

This clonotype showed up many times. The rearrangement links TRBV10-3 to TRBJ2-3; D uncertain. The CDR3 is 15 residues long. Trimming pared 4 bases from V and 1 base from J, leaving 12 bases between. From germline, CDR1 is ENHRY and CDR2 SYGVKD. The CDR3: CAISAPTSGTDTQYF. The CDR3 DNA reads as TGTGCCATCAGTGCGCCGACTTCGGGCACAGATACGCAGTATTTT.

This clonotype came up many times. The rearrangement links TRBV28 to TRBJ2-3; TRBD2 agrees at 8 bases. The junction had 13 bases not matched to a gene; V was cut back by 6 bases and J by 8 bases. CDR1 is MDHEN, CDR2 SYDVKM, per germline. This CDR3 has 15 residues. In nucleotides, the CDR3 is TGTGCCAGCAGCTCAACCGGGACTAGTCTTTTTACGCAGTATTTT. Translation gives CASSSTGTSLFTQYF.

In this sample, this clonotype turned up many times. The chain couples TRBV19 to TRBJ2-2, with 9 bases fitting TRBD1. Trimming cost V 3 bases and J 4 bases; bases outside gene matches: 21. From germline, CDR1 is LNHDA and CDR2 SQIVND (reference sequence). This CDR3 has 21 amino acids. CDR3 sequence: CASSIVIRDREEWSATGELFF. CDR3 bases: TGTGCCAGTAGTATTGTGATCCGGGACAGGGAAGAGTGGTCGGCCACCGGGGAGCTGTTTTTT.

This clonotype was seen at least ten times. The genes are TRBV9 and TRBJ2-1; D is perhaps TRBD1 or TRBD2 (6 bases each). CDR1 SGDLS and CDR2 YYNGEE come from the germline V gene. The CDR3 extends over 15 amino acids. V was shortened by 1 base and J by 3 bases, with 11 bases between the two germline ends. The CDR3 nucleotides read TGTGCCAGCAGCGTATCCGGGGGCAGCTACAATGAGCAGTTCTTC. Translation gives CASSVSGGSYNEQFF. The full variable domain, its missing parts supplied by reference TRBV9 and TRBJ2-1, is DSGVTQTPKHLITATGQRVTLRCSPRSGDLSVYWYQQSLDQGLQFLIQYYNGEERAKGNILERFSAQQFPDLHSELNLSSLELGDSALYFCASSVSGGSYNEQFFGPGTRLTVL.

This clonotype was observed at least ten times. This chain links TRBV7-8 with TRBJ2-3; 9 bases are shared with TRBD2. CDR1 is SGHVS, CDR2 FQNEAQ, per germline. The CDR3 totals 17 residues. J was trimmed by 3 bases and V by 5 bases; bases with no gene match: 12. The CDR3 DNA sequence: TGTGCCAGCAGCCCTTCAATGGGACTAGCTAGTACAGATACGCAGTATTTT. Amino acids: CASSPSMGLASTDTQYF.

This clonotype was detected only a few times. This may stem from a read error, because a much larger clone lies one nucleotide away. The rearrangement joins TRBV7-2 to TRBJ2-3; D is unresolved. V was shortened by 8 bases and J by 4 bases, with 16 bases between the two germline ends. Germline loops: CDR1 SGHTA, CDR2 FQGNSA. The CDR3 extends over 14 amino acids. CDR3 nucleotide sequence: TGTGCCAGCTCCCTTGGGGTCGGATCAGATACGCAGTATTTT. This translates into CASSLGVGSDTQYF.

The V gene is TRBV12-3 or TRBV12-4, the J gene TRBJ2-2, with 9 bases aligning to TRBD2. The CDR3 contains 17 residues. The V segment lost 6 bases and the J segment 3 bases; nucleotides outside the gene matches: 11. The CDR3 region is CASRPAGGGADTGELFF. The CDR3 nucleotides read TGTGCCAGCAGGCCTGCTGGCGGGGGGGCCGACACCGGGGAGCTGTTTTTT.

This clonotype was picked up many times. The V and J genes are TRBV9 and TRBJ1-1; possibly TRBD1 for D (6 bases). Trimming took off 1 base at V and 0 bases at J, with 10 bases between the two ends. Germline V gene data show CDR1 as SGDLS and CDR2 as YYNGEE. This CDR3 has 15 amino acids. The CDR3 nucleotides read TGTGCCAGCAGCGTACTGACAGGAGTGAACACTGAAGCTTTCTTT. Translated, it gives CASSVLTGVNTEAFF.

This clonotype appeared many times. This rearrangement joins TRBV20-1 to TRBJ2-5, with 9 bases fitting TRBD1. Germline V CDR1 and CDR2: DFQATT, SNEGSKA (reference sequence). V was clipped by 1 base and J by 2 bases; unmatched bases: 8. CDR3 length: 16 residues. CDR3 region: CSARALTGGGQETQYF. As DNA, the CDR3 is TGCAGTGCTAGAGCTTTAACAGGGGGCGGACAAGAGACCCAGTACTTC.